These T cell receptor beta chains were read from a single sample in a study of cytomegalovirus exposure and HLA in healthy donors. Libraries were prepared by immunoSEQ multiplex PCR; TCRdb keeps only in-frame clonotypes and omits some of them. Of around 100,000 clones in the sample, less than 80% were seen once. What was sequenced was PBMCs. These receptors all come from a middle-aged woman in good health and CMV-seropositive. CDR3s include the opening cysteine and the closing phenylalanine or tryptophan. D genes are given only for firm matches. Some rows mark clone size as missing; the rest say once, few, many or name a class of expanded clone.

V: TRBV7-2
size: -
J: TRBJ2-3
D: TRBD2
DNA: TGTGCCAGCAGCCTCAGACTAGCGGGGCTCACAGATACGCAGTATTTT
CDR3: CASSLRLAGLTDTQYF

V: TRBV5-4
size: -
J: TRBJ1-2
D: -
DNA: TGTGCCAGCAGCTTGGGGGGGGGAGCTAACTATGGCTACACCTTC
CDR3: CASSLGGGANYGYTF

V: TRBV6-5
size: once
J: TRBJ1-1
D: -
DNA: TGTGCCAGCAGCCAGGGAACTGAAGCTTTCTTT
CDR3: CASSQGTEAFF

V: TRBV11-3
size: -
J: TRBJ2-1
D: -
DNA: TGTGCCAGCAGCTTAGCGGGGTACAATGAGCAGTTCTTC
CDR3: CASSLAGYNEQFF

V: TRBV30
size: -
J: TRBJ2-7
D: -
DNA: TGTGCCACCACTGCACAGGGTAAGGTGCAGTACTTC
CDR3: CATTAQGKVQYF

V: TRBV7-8
size: -
J: TRBJ2-1
D: TRBD2
DNA: TGTGCCAGCAGCTTAGGATCGCTAGCGGAATACTACAATGAGCAGTTCTTC
CDR3: CASSLGSLAEYYNEQFF

V: TRBV27
size: once
J: TRBJ2-2
D: TRBD1
DNA: TGTGCCAGCAGGACAGGGGGATCCGGGGAGCTGTTTTTT
CDR3: CASRTGGSGELFF

V: TRBV5-4
size: -
J: TRBJ1-2
D: TRBD1
DNA: TGTGCCAGCAGCTTGGGGCCGGGACAGGATGGCTACACCTTC
CDR3: CASSLGPGQDGYTF

V: TRBV4-1
size: -
J: TRBJ1-1
D: -
DNA: TGCGCCAGCAGCGCTCCCGGGGGGACTGAAGCTTTCTTT
CDR3: CASSAPGGTEAFF

V: TRBV14
size: -
J: TRBJ1-2
D: TRBD1
DNA: TGTGCCAGCAGCCCGTCTAGGGACAGGGGGCACACCTTC
CDR3: CASSPSRDRGHTF

V: TRBV11-1
size: -
J: TRBJ1-2
D: -
DNA: TGTGCCAGCAGCTTATTGGAACAGGGAATAATAGATGGCTACACCTTC
CDR3: CASSLLEQGIIDGYTF

V: TRBV4-1
size: -
J: TRBJ1-2
D: TRBD1
DNA: TGCGCCAGCAGCCAAGAACTACAGGGGGCGCGGGGCTACACCTTC
CDR3: CASSQELQGARGYTF

V: TRBV9
size: few
J: TRBJ1-4
D: TRBD1
DNA: TGTGCCAGCAACCCCATGGGACAGGGTGAAAAACTGTTTTTT
CDR3: CASNPMGQGEKLFF

V: TRBV19
size: -
J: TRBJ1-3
D: -
DNA: TGTGCCAGTAGTATAGCTTCAGGGGAGCCTGGAAACACCATATATTTT
CDR3: CASSIASGEPGNTIYF

V: TRBV7-2
size: -
J: TRBJ1-5
D: -
DNA: TGTGCCAGCAGCTTATCGGTGAATCAGCCCCAGCATTTT
CDR3: CASSLSVNQPQHF

V: TRBV11-3
size: -
J: TRBJ2-1
D: -
DNA: TGTGCCAGCAGCCTCCTGAGTGGTGAGCAGTTCTTC
CDR3: CASSLLSGEQFF

V: TRBV19
size: -
J: TRBJ2-5
D: TRBD2
DNA: TGTGCCAGTAGTAGGAAGCGGGGGATCCAAGAGACCCAGTACTTC
CDR3: CASSRKRGIQETQYF

V: TRBV29-1
size: -
J: TRBJ2-1
D: TRBD2
DNA: TGCAGCGTTGTCGGGGGACTAGCGGGAGGGTATGAGCAGTTCTTC
CDR3: CSVVGGLAGGYEQFF

V: TRBV7-7
size: -
J: TRBJ2-1
D: TRBD2
DNA: TGTGCTAGCGCTAGCGGGAGAGGGCTCTACAATGAGCAGTTCTTC
CDR3: CASASGRGLYNEQFF

V: TRBV4-1
size: -
J: TRBJ1-6
D: TRBD1
DNA: TGCGCCAGCAGCCAAGAATGGGGGACAGGGAATTCACCCCTCCACTTT
CDR3: CASSQEWGTGNSPLHF

V: TRBV9
size: -
J: TRBJ1-3
D: TRBD1
DNA: TGTGCCAGCAGCGCCGGAACAGGGGGATCCGGAAACACCATATATTTT
CDR3: CASSAGTGGSGNTIYF

V: TRBV10-3
size: -
J: TRBJ2-7
D: TRBD1
DNA: TGTGCCATCAGTGATGGCATCGGGACAGGGGCCTACGAGCAGTACTTC
CDR3: CAISDGIGTGAYEQYF

V: TRBV27
size: -
J: TRBJ2-3
D: -
DNA: TGTGCCAGCAGTCCGGGTAATCCCCTAACGCAGTATTTT
CDR3: CASSPGNPLTQYF

V: TRBV15
size: few
J: TRBJ2-7
D: TRBD1
DNA: TGTGCCACCAGCAGGGGACAGGCCAACGAGCAGTACTTC
CDR3: CATSRGQANEQYF

V: TRBV27
size: -
J: TRBJ2-1
D: -
DNA: TGTGCCAGCAGCCCCGGGTCCCCCTACAATGAGCAGTTCTTC
CDR3: CASSPGSPYNEQFF

V: TRBV7-2
size: once
J: TRBJ2-7
D: TRBD1
DNA: TGTGCCAGCAGCATGTGGACAGGGCGCCCAAACGAGCAGTACTTC
CDR3: CASSMWTGRPNEQYF

V: TRBV7-9
size: few
J: TRBJ1-2
D: -
DNA: TGTGCCAGCAGCTTAGCGCCAGGGGCGCCAGGCTACACCTTC
CDR3: CASSLAPGAPGYTF

V: TRBV7-2
size: few
J: TRBJ2-7
D: -
DNA: TGTGCCAGCAGCTTACCAGGGTCCTACGAGCAGTACTTC
CDR3: CASSLPGSYEQYF

V: TRBV7-3
size: few
J: TRBJ2-1
D: TRBD2
DNA: TGTGCCAGCAGGCCAGAAGCGGGGCCCTACAATGAGCAGTTCTTC
CDR3: CASRPEAGPYNEQFF

V: TRBV28
size: -
J: TRBJ2-1
D: TRBD1
DNA: TGTGCCAGCAGCCCCTCCGGGACAGGGTTATGGAATGAGCAGTTCTTC
CDR3: CASSPSGTGLWNEQFF

V: TRBV15
size: -
J: TRBJ2-1
D: TRBD1
DNA: TGTGCCACCAGCAGGGGACAGGGGAAGGACAATGAGCAGTTCTTC
CDR3: CATSRGQGKDNEQFF

V: TRBV10-3
size: -
J: TRBJ1-2
D: TRBD1
DNA: TGTGCCATCAGTGAGAGACAGGGGGTAGTCCATGGCTACACCTTC
CDR3: CAISERQGVVHGYTF

V: TRBV29-1
size: -
J: TRBJ2-1
D: TRBD1
DNA: TGCAGCGTTGGCCGGCAGGGGGCTCGGAATGAGCAGTTCTTC
CDR3: CSVGRQGARNEQFF

V: TRBV7-2
size: -
J: TRBJ1-5
D: -
DNA: TGTGCCAGCAGTTCAGGGAACCAAAGGGGTCAGCCCCAGCATTTT
CDR3: CASSSGNQRGQPQHF

V: TRBV6-1
size: -
J: TRBJ1-1
D: TRBD1
DNA: TGTGCCAGCAGTCACGGGACAGGGTATGACACTGAAGCTTTCTTT
CDR3: CASSHGTGYDTEAFF

V: TRBV30
size: once
J: TRBJ1-5
D: -
DNA: TGTGCCTGGAGCATGAGGGAGGGCGTTTCTAGCAATCAGCCCCAGCATTTT
CDR3: CAWSMREGVSSNQPQHF

V: TRBV7-9
size: -
J: TRBJ1-1
D: -
DNA: TGTGCTACTTCCTTCCGGGACACTATGAACACTGAAGCTTTCTTT
CDR3: CATSFRDTMNTEAFF

V: TRBV11-3
size: -
J: TRBJ2-5
D: TRBD2
DNA: TGTGCCAGCAGCTTGGGACTAGCGGGAGGGCCGGAGACCCAGTACTTC
CDR3: CASSLGLAGGPETQYF

V: TRBV5-1
size: few
J: TRBJ2-7
D: TRBD2
DNA: TGCGCCAGCAGCCCGTCGGCGGGGGGGCCCGGCTACGAGCAGTACTTC
CDR3: CASSPSAGGPGYEQYF

V: TRBV6-8
size: -
J: TRBJ2-5
D: -
DNA: TGTGCCAGCGGGGAGCGGGTGAAGGTGGAGACCCAGTACTTC
CDR3: CASGERVKVETQYF

V: TRBV19
size: -
J: TRBJ2-6
D: TRBD2
DNA: TGTGCCAGTAGTATAGTCGTGGGGGGGGCTGGGGCCAACGTCCTGACTTTC
CDR3: CASSIVVGGAGANVLTF

V: TRBV10-3
size: -
J: TRBJ2-5
D: TRBD1
DNA: TGTGCCATCAGTGGACATTACTCGGGACAGGGAGAAGAGACCCAGTACTTC
CDR3: CAISGHYSGQGEETQYF